A single sample is the source of the 23 T cell receptor beta chains below, sequenced in a study of T-cell reconstitution after alpha-beta-depleted transplantation in children. The TCRbeta library incorporated unique molecular identifiers. TCRdb reprocessed the PCR reads with MiXCR, giving one entry per CDR3 protein. Among approximately 170,000 distinct CDR3 sequences listed, 11% were seen once. Sequenced material: PBMCs, taken before TCRalphabeta/CD19-depleted stem cell transplant. Receptors were obtained from a boy younger than 10 with acute myeloid leukemia, due to receive a stem cell transplant.

This clonotype came up many times. The J gene is TRBJ2-3, the V gene TRBV5-1, with D maybe TRBD2 (5 bases). The CDR3 runs 13 residues. Germline V lookup: CDR1 SGHRS, CDR2 YFSETQ. Trimming shortened V by 4 bases and J by 6 bases, and 12 bases separated the two germline ends. The CDR3 DNA follows: TGCGCCAGCAGCCCCCCGTCGGGGGATACGCAGTATTTT. It yields the protein CASSPPSGDTQYF.

This clonotype showed up many times. The V gene is TRBV12-3 or TRBV12-4, the J gene TRBJ1-4, with D tentatively TRBD1 (6 bases). There are 13 residues in the CDR3. The ends were cut back, 8 bases at V and 8 bases at J, with 15 bases in the middle. In nucleotides, the CDR3 is TGTGCCAGCTCTGGGGGCATGAGCGAAAAACTGTTTTTT. Protein: CASSGGMSEKLFF.

The table lists this clonotype with many counts. V is TRBV7-9 and J is TRBJ2-1, with D possibly TRBD2 on 5 matching bases. Germline V CDR1 and CDR2: SEHNR, FQNEAQ (reference sequence). The CDR3 length is 12 residues. V was cut by 5 bases and J by 7 bases, with 9 bases left in between. In DNA form, the CDR3 reads TGTGCCAGCAGCAACGGGGTAAATGAGCAGTTCTTC. This gives the protein CASSNGVNEQFF.

This clonotype was recorded many times. CDR3 residues: CASSLRDRAGDTQYF. CDR3 nucleotides: TGCGCCAGCAGCCTCCGGGACAGGGCGGGAGATACGCAGTATTTT. This rearrangement joins TRBV5-1 to TRBJ2-3; TRBD1 matches at 9 bases. The CDR3 spans 15 residues. With V trimmed by 4 bases and J by 5 bases, 8 bases remained unmatched. The germline gives CDR1 SGHRS, CDR2 YFSETQ. Looking up the rest from reference TRBV5-1 and TRBJ2-3 gives the full variable domain: KAGVTQTPRYLIKTRGQQVTLSCSPISGHRSVSWYQQTPGQGLQFLFEYFSETQRNKGNFPGRFSGRQFSNSRSEMNVSTLELGDSALYLCASSLRDRAGDTQYFGPGTRLTVL.

At least ten counts were recorded for this clonotype. The V call is TRBV12-3 or TRBV12-4, the J call TRBJ2-1; 9 bases fit TRBD1. Trimming at V came to 5 bases and at J to 9 bases, leaving 8 bases not matched to a gene. The CDR3 spans 14 residues. The CDR3 here is CASSHRDRVGEQFF. The CDR3, as DNA: TGTGCCAGCAGTCACCGGGACAGGGTCGGTGAGCAGTTCTTC.

This clonotype was counted ten times or more. V and J are TRBV7-9 and TRBJ2-5; 9 bases line up with TRBD2. Germline CDR1 is SEHNR and CDR2 is FQNEAQ (reference sequence). V lost 4 bases, J lost 2 bases, and 2 bases stayed unmatched. The CDR3 is 14 residues long. The DNA for the CDR3 is TGTGCCAGCAGCTCCCTAGCGGGACAAGAGACCCAGTACTTC. Residues: CASSSLAGQETQYF.

This clonotype was observed many times. The rearrangement uses TRBV4-2 and TRBJ2-3; D gene unclear. From germline, CDR1 is LGHNA and CDR2 YNFKEQ. This CDR3 comprises 13 residues. The V end was cut by 2 bases, the J end by 5 bases, with 8 bases between. CDR3 coding DNA: TGTGCCAGCAGCCAAAATCACGAAGATACGCAGTATTTT. Its protein is CASSQNHEDTQYF.

Judged by abundance, this clonotype is large (0.1 to 1%). The V call is TRBV3-1, the J call TRBJ2-3; the D is unclear. V lost 0 bases and J lost 1, with 14 bases in between. This CDR3 has 17 amino acids. Germline CDR1 is LGHDT and CDR2 is YNNKEL (reference sequence). CDR3 sequence reads: CASSQDRSSSGTDTQYF. The CDR3 nucleotides read TGTGCCAGCAGCCAAGATCGGAGCTCAAGTGGCACAGATACGCAGTATTTT.

In its sample, this clonotype was seen many times. The chain carries TRBV10-3 and TRBJ2-3; D ambiguous. Trimming cost V 2 bases and J 4 bases, with 10 bases left between them. Germline CDR1 ENHRY, CDR2 SYGVKD. The CDR3 contains 14 residues. CDR3 nucleotides: TGTGCCATCAGTGAGGGACCTCCCGCAGATACGCAGTATTTT. Its protein product is CAISEGPPADTQYF.

V and J are TRBV28 and TRBJ2-7; 15 positions match TRBD2. Germline-derived CDR1 and CDR2 are MDHEN and SYDVKM. The CDR3 length is 18 residues. V shed 8 bases, J shed 6 bases, and the junction held 17 bases outside the gene matches. The CDR3: CASGNRGRGLAGGGEQYF. For the CDR3, the DNA is TGTGCCAGCGGAAACAGGGGCCGTGGACTAGCGGGAGGGGGCGAGCAGTACTTC.

J is TRBJ2-3 and V is TRBV18; 9 positions agree with TRBD2. Germline assignment: CDR1 KGHSH and CDR2 LQKENI. Germline trimming cut 5 bases from V and 2 bases from J; bases unmatched to any gene: 5. This CDR3 spans 15 amino acids. This CDR3 is CASSSRTSDTDTQYF. CDR3 bases: TGTGCCAGCTCATCCAGGACTAGCGACACAGATACGCAGTATTTT.

The sample holds many counts of this clonotype. The CDR3 spells CSVGPGQGTEAFF. DNA for the CDR3: TGCAGCGTTGGACCGGGACAGGGGACTGAAGCTTTCTTT. V and J are TRBV29-1 and TRBJ1-1; 10 nucleotides line up with TRBD1. The CDR3 contains 13 residues. The trim removed 4 bases at V and 5 bases at J, leaving 4 bases unmatched. The V gene's germline CDR1 is SQVTM and CDR2 ANQGSEA. Variable domain in full (rest from reference TRBV29-1 and TRBJ1-1): SAVISQKPSRDICQRGTSLTIQCQVDSQVTMMFWYRQQPGQSLTLIATANQGSEATYESGFVIDKFPISRPNLTFSTLTVSNMSPEDSSIYLCSVGPGQGTEAFFGQGTRLTVV.

This clonotype was recorded at least ten times. The genes are TRBV4-2 and TRBJ1-1; D ambiguous. The CDR3 sequence is 15 residues long. Trimming removed 4 bases at V and 1 base at J, with 13 bases between. CDR1 is LGHNA and CDR2 is YNFKEQ in the germline V gene. The CDR3 sequence: CASSLSAQPNTEAFF. As DNA, the CDR3 is TGTGCCAGCAGCCTTTCGGCACAGCCGAACACTGAAGCTTTCTTT.

This clonotype has at least ten counts. The genes are TRBV20-1 and TRBJ2-1; the match to TRBD1 covers 10 bases. Trimming took 5 bases from V and 7 from J; bases not matched to a gene: 8. This CDR3 region has 14 residues. The V gene's germline CDR1 is DFQATT and CDR2 SNEGSKA (reference sequence). Written as DNA, the CDR3 is TGCAGTGCTGGTGGTGGGACAGGGGTTAATGAGCAGTTCTTC. It is translated as CSAGGGTGVNEQFF.

At least ten counts were recorded for this clonotype. The chain links TRBV18 to TRBJ2-5; 10 bases are a match to TRBD1. CDR3 length: 14 residues. Germline trimming cut 2 bases from V and 5 bases from J; bases unmatched to any gene: 2. CDR1 is KGHSH and CDR2 is LQKENI in the germline V gene. The CDR3 region has the DNA TGTGCCAGCTCACCAACGACAGGGGGCGAGACCCAGTACTTC. This encodes CASSPTTGGETQYF.

This clonotype was recorded at least ten times. The chain uses TRBV7-6 and TRBJ2-1; 8 bases line up with TRBD2. Trimming removed 2 bases from V and 4 bases from J; junction bases left unmatched: 7. Germline CDR1 is SGHVS and CDR2 is FNYEAQ. The CDR3 is 16 residues long. The CDR3 spells CASSLRTSGMYNEQFF. CDR3 DNA: TGTGCCAGCAGCTTACGAACTAGCGGAATGTACAATGAGCAGTTCTTC.

This clonotype was recorded at least ten times. The chain recombines TRBV7-9 with TRBJ2-7, with TRBD2 as a possible D gene (6 bases). V lost 7 bases and J 4 bases, leaving 17 bases between the germline ends. From germline, CDR1 is SEHNR and CDR2 FQNEAQ (reference sequence). The CDR3 has 14 residues. The CDR3 region is CASTNRDSPYEQYF. The CDR3 DNA reads TGTGCCAGCACCAACCGGGACTCTCCATACGAGCAGTACTTC.

This clonotype was recorded at least ten times. The rearrangement joins TRBV6-2 or TRBV6-3 to TRBJ2-1; TRBD2 aligns across 8 bases. The CDR3 runs to 14 residues. In germline, CDR1 is MNHEY, CDR2 SVGEGT. J gave up 7 bases and V 8 bases, and 10 bases lay outside the gene matches. The CDR3 nucleotides read TGTGCCAGCTGGAGCGGGAGAACTCGGAATGAGCAGTTCTTC. Translated, it gives CASWSGRTRNEQFF.

The rearrangement uses TRBV20-1 and TRBJ2-3, with D tentatively TRBD2 (6 bases). The germline CDR1 and CDR2 sequences are DFQATT and SNEGSKA (reference sequence). The CDR3 covers 15 residues. V was shortened by 8 bases and J by 3 bases, with 21 bases between the two germline ends. CDR3 bases: TGCAGTTCCACCAGCCGGGGGATCCGGACAGATACGCAGTATTTT. It specifies CSSTSRGIRTDTQYF.

This clonotype was counted many times. The V and J genes are TRBV5-5 and TRBJ1-5; D not resolved. V was clipped by 2 bases and J by 0 bases, with 9 bases between them. The CDR3 runs to 15 residues. Germline V lookup: CDR1 SGHKS, CDR2 YYEKEE (reference sequence). CDR3 coding DNA: TGTGCCAGCAGCTTTGACCAGGTTAGCAATCAGCCCCAGCATTTT. This sequence encodes CASSFDQVSNQPQHF.

This clonotype was observed at least ten times. The gene calls are TRBV10-2 and TRBJ2-3; D unclear. Germline loops: CDR1 WSHSY, CDR2 SAAADI. The CDR3 length is 14 residues. The ends were cut back, 6 bases at V and 1 base at J, with 11 bases in the middle. The CDR3 sequence: CASRTRRGTDTQYF. CDR3 nucleotide sequence: TGCGCCAGCAGGACCCGTCGGGGCACAGATACGCAGTATTTT.

This clonotype was counted many times. DNA of the CDR3: TGTGCCAGCAGCCCCGGACTAGCGGGGGGTCAAGAGACCCAGTACTTC. Protein sequence: CASSPGLAGGQETQYF. The chain links TRBV7-9 to TRBJ2-5; 14 nucleotides agree with TRBD2. Germline-derived CDR1 and CDR2 are SEHNR and FQNEAQ (reference sequence). The ends lost 5 bases at V and 2 bases at J; junction bases unmatched: 4. The CDR3 contains 16 residues.

This clonotype was seen many times. The J gene is TRBJ2-7, the V gene TRBV7-3, with a possible D match to TRBD2 (6 bases). The germline V gene encodes CDR1 SGHTA and CDR2 FQGTGA. This CDR3 has 13 residues. V was cut by 5 bases and J by 5 bases, with 13 bases left in between. Here the CDR3 DNA reads TGTGCCAGCAGCGTTACTAGCAACCACGAGCAGTACTTC. Translation: CASSVTSNHEQYF.